This T cell receptor beta chain was documented in a study of T cell responses to AZD1222 COVID-19 vaccine. On this clone: Its target is not known. Relative to the germline gene, one junction end is altered; a read error may explain this.

General observations from the study: Only after the peak T cell response were repertoires sampled. Donors were mostly white British, more females; clonal diversity possibly underestimated. Only five to seven AZD1222 recipients tested seropositive at baseline. The reported proportion of spike-specific TCRs targeting unmutated variant regions was nearly half.

Sequenced by immunoSEQ multiplex PCR; TCRdb stores in-frame clones only, minus some. In the table there are roughly 160,000 clones, 90% of which are singletons. The CDR3 sequence is 12 residues long. Germline loops: CDR1 MDHEN, CDR2 SYDVKM. The gene calls are TRBV28 and TRBJ2-3; 9 bases agree with TRBD2. The starting material was peripheral blood, obtained on day 0 of AZD1222 vaccination. The TCR originated in an adult in good health. The CDR3 spells CASRRERGAFEF. Here the CDR3 DNA reads TGTGCCAGCAGAAGGGAGCGGGGGGCCTTTGAATTT.